The clone carrying this T cell receptor (beta chain) was detected once. Its target is not known. The sample originates from a study of shared clonotypes between healthy human individuals. Turning to the study itself: Each donor's CD4 naive and CD4 memory cells filled three plates apiece, CD8 naive two, and CD8 memory one.

The V and J ends lost 5 bases and 3 bases, in that order; junction bases with no gene match: 18. Germline V gene lookup returns CDR1 SGHTA and CDR2 FQGNSA. This CDR3 comprises 19 residues. Sorted-subset replicate PCRs used 150 to 200 ng of genomic DNA. This amount corresponded to about 30,000 T cell genomes. Generated by immunoSEQ multiplex PCR, the TCRdb table keeps only in-frame clones and is missing some. Seen here are over 800,000 clones, around 93% observed once, and the top ten hold about 24%. Only CD45RO-negative cells positively selected for CCR7 counted as naive CD8 cells, so terminally differentiated effector memory CD45RA+ cells were excluded. Notes on the study in general: Rarefaction curves obtained for sorted subsets showed sequencing incomplete despite large depth. Sequencing depth was a factor that was expected to affect clonotype sharing among donors.

The receptor was isolated from a man aged 25-40 years in good health. The source material was naive CD8+ T cells sorted from blood. The J gene is TRBJ2-3, the V gene TRBV7-2, with 9 bases matching TRBD1. The CDR3 coding sequence is TGTGCCAGCAGCCAAATAAGAAACCCGGGACAGGGTTTTACAGATACGCAGTATTTT. It codes for CASSQIRNPGQGFTDTQYF.